This section outlines one TCR beta chain sequence together with its context. The target antigen is unknown. The record originates from a study of cytotoxic CD8 clonotypes in ibrutinib-treated CLL. Looking at the study overall: Per sample, productive templates averaged about 240,000 and productive rearrangements averaged 94,082.

The protocol was immunoSEQ multiplex PCR, while the TCRdb copy is restricted to in-frame clones and leaves out a portion. The data hold about 24,000 clones, with approximately 80% observed a single time. The study's findings and limits: Sample timing was unmatched between remission and later-progressing patients; lymph nodes unstudied. Starting clonality was above that of age-matched healthy donors and tracked circulating CD8+ T-cell counts.

The CDR3 is 14 amino acids. Germline assignment: CDR1 MNHEY and CDR2 SMNVEV (reference sequence). V was pared by 10 bases and J by 7 bases, with 15 bases of the junction left unmatched. The chain is built from TRBV27 and TRBJ1-2; the match to TRBD1 covers 7 bases. The clonotype was recovered from a human donor with chronic lymphocytic leukemia. The sample in question was PBMCs, obtained before ibrutinib treatment. CDR3 sequence (DNA): TGTGCCACCTCAGCCCATGACAGGGTGGGTGGCTACACCTTC. Its translation: CATSAHDRVGGYTF.